The next 25 T cell receptor beta chains were all read from a single sample in a study of T cell clones after liver transplantation. Generated by immunoSEQ multiplex PCR, the TCRdb table keeps only in-frame clones and is missing some. Among 55,000 to 75,000 clones listed, around 70% were seen once. This sample comprised CD4+ T cells from blood, obtained at the approximately 15-month timepoint. The receptors were gathered from a human patient who received a liver transplant. Part of the T cells may come from the graft donor.

V is TRBV18 and J is TRBJ2-2, with 14 nucleotides matching TRBD2. This CDR3 is built from 17 residues. The J segment lost 6 bases and the V segment lost 4 bases, leaving 7 bases of the junction unmatched. Germline V gene data show CDR1 as KGHSH and CDR2 as LQKENI. In DNA form, the CDR3 reads TGTGCCAGCTCACTCGGGACTAGCGGGAGTCCGTCCGGGGAGCTGTTTTTT. It is translated as CASSLGTSGSPSGELFF.

This clone was detected only a few times. The V call is TRBV29-1, the J call TRBJ1-1, with 8 bases fitting TRBD1. V dropped 3 bases and J dropped 4; count of bases not matched to a gene: 4. There are 13 residues in the CDR3. Per the germline V gene, CDR1 is SQVTM and CDR2 is ANQGSEA. The chain's CDR3 is CSVDPGTGTEAFF. The CDR3 coding sequence is TGCAGCGTTGACCCCGGGACAGGCACTGAAGCTTTCTTT.

The V and J genes are TRBV6-1 and TRBJ2-1; D possibly corresponds to TRBD2 (5 bases). Germline V gives CDR1 MNHNS, CDR2 SASEGT. V gave up 6 bases and J gave up 2 bases, with 14 bases separating them. This CDR3 region has 15 residues. The CDR3 loop reads CASRGLAGAYNEQFF. DNA of the CDR3: TGTGCCAGCAGGGGCCTAGCTGGGGCCTACAATGAGCAGTTCTTC.

This chain uses TRBV29-1 with TRBJ2-5, with TRBD2 identical over 11 bases. The CDR3 loop spans 14 amino acids. V lost 5 bases, J lost 2 bases, and 4 bases stayed unmatched. Germline CDR1 reads SQVTM; CDR2 reads ANQGSEA. The CDR3 DNA reads as TGCAGCGTTCCAACTAGCGGGGGTCAAGAGACCCAGTACTTC. Residues: CSVPTSGGQETQYF. The full variable domain, rest sourced from reference TRBV29-1 and TRBJ2-5, is SAVISQKPSRDICQRGTSLTIQCQVDSQVTMMFWYRQQPGQSLTLIATANQGSEATYESGFVIDKFPISRPNLTFSTLTVSNMSPEDSSIYLCSVPTSGGQETQYFGPGTRLLVL.

The chain uses TRBV29-1 and TRBJ1-2, with TRBD1 matching 7 bases. The CDR3 covers 12 residues. J gave up 4 bases and V 7 bases, and 6 bases lay outside the gene matches. Germline CDR1 reads SQVTM; CDR2 reads ANQGSEA. For the CDR3, the DNA is TGCAGCGCAAGAGGACAGGCCTATGGCTACACCTTC. Protein: CSARGQAYGYTF. The full variable domain, its missing parts supplied by reference TRBV29-1 and TRBJ1-2, is SAVISQKPSRDICQRGTSLTIQCQVDSQVTMMFWYRQQPGQSLTLIATANQGSEATYESGFVIDKFPISRPNLTFSTLTVSNMSPEDSSIYLCSARGQAYGYTFGSGTRLTVV.

The chain has TRBV11-2 and TRBJ1-2, with D possibly being TRBD1 (6 bases). Trimming pared 6 bases from V and 2 bases from J, leaving 10 bases between. The CDR3 length is 13 residues. Germline lookup yields CDR1 SGHAT and CDR2 FQNNGV. As DNA, the CDR3 is TGTGCCAGCAGTAGTAGGGGGAACTATGGCTACACCTTC. Translated: CASSSRGNYGYTF.

The genes are TRBV6-1 and TRBJ2-5; a possible D gene is TRBD1 (6 bases). V lost 4 bases, J lost 0 bases, and 12 bases lay in between. Germline V lookup: CDR1 MNHNS, CDR2 SASEGT. CDR3 size: 15 residues. This CDR3 reads CASSGGRGHQETQYF. The CDR3 DNA is TGTGCCAGCAGTGGGGGGCGAGGGCACCAAGAGACCCAGTACTTC.

The chain joins TRBV5-6 to TRBJ2-3; 10 bases are shared with TRBD2. With 0 bases clipped from V and 6 bases from J, the junction kept 4 bases outside the gene matches. The germline CDR1 and CDR2 sequences are SGHDT and YYEEEE. This CDR3 is built from 15 residues. The CDR3 region has the DNA TGTGCCAGCAGCTTGGTGCTAGCGGGAGCGGATACGCAGTATTTT. Its protein product is CASSLVLAGADTQYF.

This chain connects TRBV28 to TRBJ2-7; D perhaps matches TRBD2 (5 bases). Per the germline V gene, CDR1 is MDHEN and CDR2 is SYDVKM. This CDR3 has 13 amino acids. V was shortened by 3 bases and J by 1 base, with 7 bases between the two germline ends. For the CDR3, the DNA is TGTGCCAGCAGTTTGACGGGGTCCTACGAGCAGTACGTC. Translated, it gives CASSLTGSYEQYV.

The chain carries TRBV11-2 and TRBJ2-1, with D tentatively TRBD2 (6 bases). CDR3 length equals 15 residues. Trimming stripped 2 bases from V and 3 bases from J, with 11 bases between. CDR1 and CDR2 from the germline V gene are SGHAT and FQNNGV. The CDR3 protein is CASSLTLALYNEQFF. DNA for the CDR3: TGTGCCAGCAGCTTAACTCTAGCGCTCTACAATGAGCAGTTCTTC.

The chain uses TRBV19 and TRBJ2-7; D is unclear. Per the germline V gene, CDR1 is LNHDA and CDR2 is SQIVND (reference sequence). This CDR3 has 15 amino acids. V lost 2 bases to trimming and J lost 3 bases, with 14 bases between them. The CDR3 protein is CASSIPFRDRYEQYV. The DNA of the CDR3 is TGTGCCAGTAGTATACCTTTTAGGGATCGCTACGAGCAGTACGTC.

The chain employs TRBV19 and TRBJ1-3; D remains ambiguous. Germline CDR1 LNHDA, CDR2 SQIVND (reference sequence). V lost 5 bases and J 0 bases, leaving 11 bases between the germline ends. The CDR3 covers 15 residues. The CDR3 protein is CASSSGLNSGNTIYF. CDR3 DNA: TGTGCCAGTAGTTCGGGATTAAACTCTGGAAACACCATATATTTT.

This chain uses TRBV30 with TRBJ1-2, with TRBD1 identical over 12 bases. The V gene end was trimmed by 1 base and the J gene end by 7 bases; junction bases not matched to a gene: 1. CDR1 is GTSNPN and CDR2 is SVGIG in the germline V gene (reference sequence). The CDR3 extends over 13 amino acids. CDR3 bases: TGTGCCTGGAGTGGGGACAGGGGGCTTGGCTACACCTTC. Protein product: CAWSGDRGLGYTF.

Only one count was recorded for this clone. This rearrangement joins TRBV19 to TRBJ2-1; D is tentatively TRBD1 or TRBD2 (6 bases each). The CDR3 is made up of 19 amino acids. Germline V gene data show CDR1 as LNHDA and CDR2 as SQIVND (reference sequence). V lost 5 bases and J 0 bases, leaving 23 bases between the germline ends. The CDR3 sequence: CASSGGGVLGGSSYNEQFF. CDR3 nucleotide sequence: TGTGCCAGTAGTGGGGGCGGGGTATTGGGCGGTAGCTCCTACAATGAGCAGTTCTTC.

The chain joins TRBV29-1 to TRBJ2-3; D tentatively reads TRBD1 or TRBD2 (5 bases each). The germline V gene has CDR1 SQVTM and CDR2 ANQGSEA. V was clipped by 7 bases and J by 4 bases, with 9 bases between them. There are 11 residues in the CDR3. The CDR3 sequence: CSGRESDTQYF. The CDR3 DNA follows: TGCAGCGGCAGGGAGTCAGATACGCAGTATTTT.

Written as DNA, the CDR3 is TGCAGCGTCGACTCGTGGTCAAGCACAGATACGCAGTATTTT. Its translation is CSVDSWSSTDTQYF. The chain uses TRBV29-1 and TRBJ2-3; no reliable D call. This CDR3 comprises 14 residues. The germline V gene encodes CDR1 SQVTM and CDR2 ANQGSEA. Trimming cost V 6 bases and J 0 bases, with 13 bases left between them.

CDR3 nucleotide sequence: TGTGCCAGCAGCCCCCGACAGGGGGCGGCTACTGAAGCTTTCTTT. Translated: CASSPRQGAATEAFF. This chain connects TRBV7-2 to TRBJ1-1, with 10 bases identical to TRBD1. V lost 5 bases to trimming and J lost 5 bases; unmatched junction nucleotides: 8. Germline V gene data show CDR1 as SGHTA and CDR2 as FQGNSA. This CDR3 comprises 15 residues. Looking up the rest from reference TRBV7-2 and TRBJ1-1 gives the full variable domain: GAGVSQSPSNKVTEKGKDVELRCDPISGHTALYWYRQSLGQGLEFLIYFQGNSAPDKSGLPSDRFSAERTGGSVSTLTIQRTQQEDSAVYLCASSPRQGAATEAFFGQGTRLTVV.

The genes are TRBV4-3 and TRBJ2-6, with D perhaps matching TRBD1 (5 bases). Trimming removed 3 bases at V and 4 bases at J, with 16 bases between. The CDR3 is made up of 17 amino acids. Germline values: CDR1 LGHNA, CDR2 YSLEER. CDR3 in amino acids: CASSQRGGAPGANVLTF. Here the CDR3 DNA reads TGCGCCAGCAGCCAGCGAGGTGGGGCGCCCGGGGCCAACGTCCTGACTTTC.

This clone came up once. V usage is TRBV30 and J usage is TRBJ1-5; TRBD1 is a possible D gene (5 bases). There are 15 residues in the CDR3. The germline gives CDR1 GTSNPN, CDR2 SVGIG (reference sequence). The V end was cut by 0 bases, the J end by 2 bases, with 11 bases between. CDR3 sequence: CAWSVEGEGNQPQHF. The CDR3 coding sequence is TGTGCCTGGAGTGTGGAAGGGGAAGGCAATCAGCCCCAGCATTTT.

This clone has a count of ten or more. The rearrangement links TRBV6-5 to TRBJ2-1; 8 bases are a match to TRBD2. The CDR3 runs 15 residues. Trimming at V came to 5 bases and at J to 0 bases, leaving 3 bases not matched to a gene. Germline lookup yields CDR1 MNHEY and CDR2 SVGAGI. As DNA, the CDR3 is TGTGCCAGCAGTCGTAGCGGGGCCTCCTACAATGAGCAGTTCTTC. Amino acid sequence: CASSRSGASYNEQFF.

This chain uses TRBV6-4 with TRBJ2-3, with D maybe TRBD1 (6 bases). Germline lookup yields CDR1 MRHNA and CDR2 SNTAGT. Trimming removed 2 bases at V and 0 bases at J, with 6 bases between. The CDR3 sequence is 14 residues long. The CDR3 DNA follows: TGTGCCAGCAGTGACGGACAGAGCACAGATACGCAGTATTTT. Protein: CASSDGQSTDTQYF.

This chain uses TRBV20-1 with TRBJ2-7; D is ambiguous. Germline CDR1 is DFQATT and CDR2 is SNEGSKA (reference sequence). The CDR3 runs 10 residues. The V end was cut by 5 bases, the J end by 7 bases, with 9 bases between. The CDR3 DNA is TGCAGTGCTCTTAACAGAGAGCAGTACGTC. This encodes CSALNREQYV.

The chain employs TRBV11-3 and TRBJ1-3; D uncertain. The CDR3 contains 16 residues. Trimming removed 0 bases at V and 10 bases at J, with 19 bases between. Germline V gene sequence: CDR1 SGHNT, CDR2 YENEEA. CDR3 nucleotide sequence: TGTGCCAGCAGCTTAGACGGACGTCTGGGAGACGAAACCATATATTTT. It codes for CASSLDGRLGDETIYF.

The J gene is TRBJ2-7, the V gene TRBV6-5; D remains unclear. V shed 2 bases and J shed 7 bases, with 9 bases lying between them. CDR3 length: 12 residues. In germline, CDR1 is MNHEY, CDR2 SVGAGI. CDR3 DNA sequence: TGTGCCAGCAGTTACGCGAGTGGTGAGCAGTACTTC. Residues: CASSYASGEQYF.

The genes are TRBV11-1 and TRBJ2-7, with TRBD1 identical over 9 bases. The CDR3 runs to 14 residues. The germline V gene encodes CDR1 SGHAT and CDR2 FQDESV (reference sequence). The V and J ends lost 4 bases and 3 bases, in that order; junction bases with no gene match: 4. This CDR3 is CASSSGQGNYEQYF. CDR3 sequence (DNA): TGTGCCAGCAGCTCGGGACAGGGAAACTACGAGCAGTACTTC.